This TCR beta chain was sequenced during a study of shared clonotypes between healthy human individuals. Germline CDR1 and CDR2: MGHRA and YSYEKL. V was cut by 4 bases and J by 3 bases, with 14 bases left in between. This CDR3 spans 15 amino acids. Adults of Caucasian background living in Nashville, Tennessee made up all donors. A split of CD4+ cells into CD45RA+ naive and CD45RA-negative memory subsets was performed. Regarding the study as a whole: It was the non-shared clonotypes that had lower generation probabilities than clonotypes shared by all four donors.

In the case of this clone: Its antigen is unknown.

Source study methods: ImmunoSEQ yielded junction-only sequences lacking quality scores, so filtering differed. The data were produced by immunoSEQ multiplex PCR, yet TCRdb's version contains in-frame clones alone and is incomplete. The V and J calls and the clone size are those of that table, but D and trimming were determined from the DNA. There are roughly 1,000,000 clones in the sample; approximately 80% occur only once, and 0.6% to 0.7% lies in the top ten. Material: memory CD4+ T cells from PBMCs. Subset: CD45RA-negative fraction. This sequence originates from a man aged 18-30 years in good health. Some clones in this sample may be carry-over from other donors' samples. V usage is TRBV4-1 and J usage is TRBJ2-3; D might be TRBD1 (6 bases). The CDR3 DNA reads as TGCGCCAGCAGCCCGATGGGGCAGGGGACAGATACGCAGTATTTT. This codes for CASSPMGQGTDTQYF.